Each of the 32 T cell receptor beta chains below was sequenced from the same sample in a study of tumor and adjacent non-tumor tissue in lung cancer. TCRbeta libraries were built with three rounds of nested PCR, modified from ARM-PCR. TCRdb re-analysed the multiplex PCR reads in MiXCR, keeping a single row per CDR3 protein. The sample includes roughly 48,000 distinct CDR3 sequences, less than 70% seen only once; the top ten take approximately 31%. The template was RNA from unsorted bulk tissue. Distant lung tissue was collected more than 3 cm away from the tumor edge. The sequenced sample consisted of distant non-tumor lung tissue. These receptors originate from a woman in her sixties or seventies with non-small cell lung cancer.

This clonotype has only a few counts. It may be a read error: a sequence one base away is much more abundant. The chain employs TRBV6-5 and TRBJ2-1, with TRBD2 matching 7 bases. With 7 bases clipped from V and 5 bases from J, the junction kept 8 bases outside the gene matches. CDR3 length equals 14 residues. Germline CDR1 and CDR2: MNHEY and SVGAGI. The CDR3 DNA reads TGTGCCAGCACGACCGGGAGGCCCGACAATGAGCAGTTCTTC. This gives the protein CASTTGRPDNEQFF.

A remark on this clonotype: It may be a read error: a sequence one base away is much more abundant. CDR3 sequence: CACSSPGTNEQYF. CDR3 nucleotides: TGTGCCTGCAGTTCCCCTGGGACCAACGAGCAGTACTTC. The V gene is TRBV28, the J gene TRBJ2-7; D possibly uses TRBD1 or TRBD2 (5 bases each). This CDR3 comprises 13 residues. Germline V gives CDR1 MDHEN, CDR2 SYDVKM.

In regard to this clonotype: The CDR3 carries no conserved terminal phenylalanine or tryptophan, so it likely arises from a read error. For the CDR3, the DNA is TGCGCCAGCAGCCCCCGGGAGTCAGGGGGCCAGGGCACTGAAGCTTTCTTG. This translates into CASSPRESGGQGTEAFL. This sequence joins TRBV5-1 and TRBJ1-1; TRBD1 matches 8 bases. CDR3 length: 17 residues. Germline values: CDR1 SGHRS, CDR2 YFSETQ. J gave up 4 bases and V 4 bases, and 15 bases lay outside the gene matches.

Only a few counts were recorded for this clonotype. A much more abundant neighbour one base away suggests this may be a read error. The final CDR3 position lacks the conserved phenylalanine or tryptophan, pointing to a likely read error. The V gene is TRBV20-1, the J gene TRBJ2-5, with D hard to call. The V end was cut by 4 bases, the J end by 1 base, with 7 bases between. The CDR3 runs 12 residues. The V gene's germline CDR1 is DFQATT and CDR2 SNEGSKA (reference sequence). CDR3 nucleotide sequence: TGCAGTGCTAAAACTCCCCAAGAGACCCAGTACTTA. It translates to CSAKTPQETQYL.

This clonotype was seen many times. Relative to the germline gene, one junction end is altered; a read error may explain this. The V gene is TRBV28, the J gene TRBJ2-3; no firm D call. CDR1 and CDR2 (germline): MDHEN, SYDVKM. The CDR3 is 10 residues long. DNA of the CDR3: TGTGCCACCAGTCTAGATACGCAGTATTTT. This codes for CATSLDTQYF.

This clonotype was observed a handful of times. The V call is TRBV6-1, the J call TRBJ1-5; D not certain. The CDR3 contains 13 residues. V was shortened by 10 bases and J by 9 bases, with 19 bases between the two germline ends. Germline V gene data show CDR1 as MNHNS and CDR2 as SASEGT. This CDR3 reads CANNLNGRRPQHF. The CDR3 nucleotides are TGTGCCAACAACCTGAACGGAAGACGGCCCCAGCATTTT.

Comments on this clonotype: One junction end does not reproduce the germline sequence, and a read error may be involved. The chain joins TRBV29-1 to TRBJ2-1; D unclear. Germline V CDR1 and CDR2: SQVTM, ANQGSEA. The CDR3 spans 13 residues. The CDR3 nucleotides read TGCAGCGTTCGATTAGGTTCGGTCATTGAGCGGTTCTTC. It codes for CSVRLGSVIERFF.

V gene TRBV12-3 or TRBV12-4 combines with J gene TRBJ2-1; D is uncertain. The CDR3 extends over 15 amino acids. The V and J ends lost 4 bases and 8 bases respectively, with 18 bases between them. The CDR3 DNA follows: TGTGCCAGCAGTTCCAGCAGGAGTGGAGACGATGAGCAGTTCTTC. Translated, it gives CASSSSRSGDDEQFF.

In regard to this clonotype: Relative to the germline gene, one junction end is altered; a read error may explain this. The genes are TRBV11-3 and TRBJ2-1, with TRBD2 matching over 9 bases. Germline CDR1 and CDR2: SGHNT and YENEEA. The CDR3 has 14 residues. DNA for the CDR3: TGTCCCAGCAGCTTCCTAGCGGGGTCGCCCGAGCAGCTCTTC. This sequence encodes CPSSFLAGSPEQLF.

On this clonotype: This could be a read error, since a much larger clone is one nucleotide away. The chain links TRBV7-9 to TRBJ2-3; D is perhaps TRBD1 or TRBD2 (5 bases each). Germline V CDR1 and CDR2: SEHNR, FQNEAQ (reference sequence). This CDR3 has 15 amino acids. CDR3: CASTHARDGTDTHYF. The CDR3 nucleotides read TGTGCCAGCACCCATGCTCGGGACGGCACAGATACGCACTATTTT.

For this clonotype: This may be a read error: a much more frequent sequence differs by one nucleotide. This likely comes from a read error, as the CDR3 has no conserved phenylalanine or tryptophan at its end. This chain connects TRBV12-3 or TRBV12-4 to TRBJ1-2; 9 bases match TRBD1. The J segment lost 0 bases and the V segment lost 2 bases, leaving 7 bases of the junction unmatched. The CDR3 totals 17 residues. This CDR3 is CASSLSGQGSSNYGYTL. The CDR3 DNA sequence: TGTGCCAGCAGTTTATCGGGACAGGGATCTTCTAACTATGGCTACACCTTA.

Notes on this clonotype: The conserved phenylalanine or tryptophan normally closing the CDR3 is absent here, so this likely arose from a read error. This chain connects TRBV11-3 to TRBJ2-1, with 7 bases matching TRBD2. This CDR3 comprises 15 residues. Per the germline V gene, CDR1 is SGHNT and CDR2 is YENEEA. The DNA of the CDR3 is TGTGCCAGCATCTTATGGGGGACTACCGGTGGCAAGCAGTTCATC. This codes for CASILWGTTGGKQFI.

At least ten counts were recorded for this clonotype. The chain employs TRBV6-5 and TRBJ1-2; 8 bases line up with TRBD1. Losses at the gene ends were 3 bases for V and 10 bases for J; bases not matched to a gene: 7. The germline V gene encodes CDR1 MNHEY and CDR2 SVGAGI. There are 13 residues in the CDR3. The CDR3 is CASSYGRGRLYTF. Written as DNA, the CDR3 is TGTGCCAGCAGTTATGGCAGGGGGCGCCTCTACACCTTC.

The CDR3 DNA sequence: TGTGCCAGCACTCCACAGGGGTGGAATGAAAAACTGTTTTTT. It codes for CASTPQGWNEKLFF. V gene TRBV2 combines with J gene TRBJ1-4; 7 positions agree with TRBD1. This CDR3 spans 14 amino acids. J was trimmed by 5 bases and V by 7 bases; bases with no gene match: 7. CDR1 is SNHLY and CDR2 is FYNNEI in the germline V gene.

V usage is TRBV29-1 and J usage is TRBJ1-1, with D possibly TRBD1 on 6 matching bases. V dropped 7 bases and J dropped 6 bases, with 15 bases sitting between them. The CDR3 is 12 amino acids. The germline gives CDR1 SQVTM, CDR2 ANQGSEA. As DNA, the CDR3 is TGCAGCGCAGGGGACTTGGGCGCTGAAGCTTTCTTT. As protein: CSAGDLGAEAFF. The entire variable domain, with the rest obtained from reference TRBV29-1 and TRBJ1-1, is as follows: SAVISQKPSRDICQRGTSLTIQCQVDSQVTMMFWYRQQPGQSLTLIATANQGSEATYESGFVIDKFPISRPNLTFSTLTVSNMSPEDSSIYLCSAGDLGAEAFFGQGTRLTVV.

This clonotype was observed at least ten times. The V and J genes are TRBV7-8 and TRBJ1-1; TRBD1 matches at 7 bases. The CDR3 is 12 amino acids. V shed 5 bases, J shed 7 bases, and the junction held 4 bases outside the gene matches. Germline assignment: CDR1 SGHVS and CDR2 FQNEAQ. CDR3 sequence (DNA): TGTGCCAGCAGCCCGGGACAGCTTGAAGCTTTCTTT. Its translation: CASSPGQLEAFF.

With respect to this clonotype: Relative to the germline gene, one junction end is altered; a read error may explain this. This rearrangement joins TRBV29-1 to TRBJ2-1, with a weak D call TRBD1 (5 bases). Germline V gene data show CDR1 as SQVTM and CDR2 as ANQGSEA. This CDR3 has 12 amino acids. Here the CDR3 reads CSVDSGYNVLSF. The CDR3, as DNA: TGCAGCGTTGATTCAGGGTACAATGTGCTGTCCTTC.

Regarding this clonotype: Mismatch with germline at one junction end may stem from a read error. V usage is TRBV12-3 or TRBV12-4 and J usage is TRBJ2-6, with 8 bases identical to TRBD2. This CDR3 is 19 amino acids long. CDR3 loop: CASSLGLSGRASGANALTF. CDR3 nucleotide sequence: TGTGCCAGTAGTTTAGGACTGAGCGGGAGAGCCTCTGGGGCCAACGCCCTGACTTTC.

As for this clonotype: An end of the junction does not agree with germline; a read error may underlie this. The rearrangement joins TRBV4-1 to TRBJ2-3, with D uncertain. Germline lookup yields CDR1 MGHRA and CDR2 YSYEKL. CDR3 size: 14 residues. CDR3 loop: CAGSQHDSTDAQYF. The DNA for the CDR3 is TGCGCCGGCAGCCAACATGATAGCACAGATGCGCAGTATTTT.

The CDR3 DNA follows: TGTGCCAGCAGCTTACGGGGGACTAGCGGTGGTAAGCAGTTCTTC. It encodes CASSLRGTSGGKQFF. The V gene is TRBV11-3, the J gene TRBJ2-1; 11 nucleotides line up with TRBD2. Losses at the gene ends were 2 bases for V and 11 bases for J; bases not matched to a gene: 8. Germline CDR1 is SGHNT and CDR2 is YENEEA. The CDR3 consists of 15 residues.

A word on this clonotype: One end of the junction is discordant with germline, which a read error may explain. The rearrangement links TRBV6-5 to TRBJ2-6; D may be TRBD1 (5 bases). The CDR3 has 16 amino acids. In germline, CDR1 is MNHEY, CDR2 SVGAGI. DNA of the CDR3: TGTGCCAGCAGTTACTCGATGAACTATGGGGCCAACGACCTGACTTTC. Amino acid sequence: CASSYSMNYGANDLTF.

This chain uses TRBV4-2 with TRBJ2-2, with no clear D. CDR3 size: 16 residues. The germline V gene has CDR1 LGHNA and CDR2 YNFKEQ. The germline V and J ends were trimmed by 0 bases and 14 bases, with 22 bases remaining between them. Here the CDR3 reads CASSQDRTPRTVELFF. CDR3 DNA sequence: TGTGCCAGCAGCCAAGATAGGACCCCACGTACCGTGGAACTGTTTTTT.

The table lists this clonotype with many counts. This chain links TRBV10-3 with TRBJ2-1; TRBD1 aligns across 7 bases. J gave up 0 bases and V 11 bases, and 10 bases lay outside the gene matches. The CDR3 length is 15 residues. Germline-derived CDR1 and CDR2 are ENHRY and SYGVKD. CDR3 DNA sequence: TGTGCCTCCCAACAGGGGACCAGCTCCTACAATGAGCAGTTCTTC. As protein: CASQQGTSSYNEQFF.

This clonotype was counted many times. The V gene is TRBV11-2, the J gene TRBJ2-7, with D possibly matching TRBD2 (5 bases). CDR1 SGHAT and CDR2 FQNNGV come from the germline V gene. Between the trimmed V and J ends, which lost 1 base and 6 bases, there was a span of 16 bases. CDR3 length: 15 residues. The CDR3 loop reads CASSLAGGPGSEQYF. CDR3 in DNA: TGTGCCAGCAGCTTAGCGGGCGGGCCCGGGTCCGAGCAGTACTTC.

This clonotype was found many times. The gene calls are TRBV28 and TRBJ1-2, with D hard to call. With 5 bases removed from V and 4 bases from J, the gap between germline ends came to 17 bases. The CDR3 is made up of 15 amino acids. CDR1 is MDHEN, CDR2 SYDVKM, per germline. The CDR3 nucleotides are TGTGCCAGCAGTACTCTGACGGAGCCGGGCTATGGCTACACCTTC. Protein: CASSTLTEPGYGYTF.

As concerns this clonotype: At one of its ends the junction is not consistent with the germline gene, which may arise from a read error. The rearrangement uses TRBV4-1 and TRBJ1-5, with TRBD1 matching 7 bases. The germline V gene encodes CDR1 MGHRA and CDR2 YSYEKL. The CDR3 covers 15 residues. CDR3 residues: CANSQADREGQPQHF. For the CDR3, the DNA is TGCGCCAACAGCCAGGCAGACAGGGAGGGTCAGCCCCAGCATTTT.

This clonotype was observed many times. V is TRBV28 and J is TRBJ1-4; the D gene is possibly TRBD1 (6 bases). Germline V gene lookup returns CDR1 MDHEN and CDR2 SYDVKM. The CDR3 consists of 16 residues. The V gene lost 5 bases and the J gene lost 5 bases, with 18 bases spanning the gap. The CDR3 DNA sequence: TGTGCCAGCAGTCCCGGCGGGGACACCTTGAATGAAAAACTGTTTTTT. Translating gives CASSPGGDTLNEKLFF.

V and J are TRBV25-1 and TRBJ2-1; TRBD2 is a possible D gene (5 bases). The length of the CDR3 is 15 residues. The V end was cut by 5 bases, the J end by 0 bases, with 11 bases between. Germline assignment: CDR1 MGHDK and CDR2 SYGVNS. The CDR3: CASSPSPCSYNEQFF. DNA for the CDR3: TGTGCCAGCAGTCCTAGCCCGTGCTCCTACAATGAGCAGTTCTTC.

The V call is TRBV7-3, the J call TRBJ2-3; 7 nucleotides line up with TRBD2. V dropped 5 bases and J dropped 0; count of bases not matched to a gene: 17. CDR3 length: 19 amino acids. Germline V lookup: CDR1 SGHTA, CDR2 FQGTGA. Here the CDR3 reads CASSQSGLVGVASTDTQYF. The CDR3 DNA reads TGTGCCAGCAGCCAAAGCGGACTAGTGGGAGTTGCTAGCACAGATACGCAGTATTTT.

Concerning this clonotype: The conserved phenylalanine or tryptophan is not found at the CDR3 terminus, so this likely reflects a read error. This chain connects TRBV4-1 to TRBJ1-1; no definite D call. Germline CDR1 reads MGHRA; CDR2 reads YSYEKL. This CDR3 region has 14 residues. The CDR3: CANSHRAENAEAFL. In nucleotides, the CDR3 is TGCGCCAACAGCCACCGGGCAGAGAACGCTGAAGCTTTCCTT.

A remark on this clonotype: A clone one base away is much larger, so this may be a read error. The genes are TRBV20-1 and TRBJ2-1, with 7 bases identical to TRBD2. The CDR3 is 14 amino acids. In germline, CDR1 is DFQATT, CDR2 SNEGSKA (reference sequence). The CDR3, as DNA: TGCAGTGCTACTACCCTAGCGGTGACCAATGAGCAGCTCTTC. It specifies CSATTLAVTNEQLF.

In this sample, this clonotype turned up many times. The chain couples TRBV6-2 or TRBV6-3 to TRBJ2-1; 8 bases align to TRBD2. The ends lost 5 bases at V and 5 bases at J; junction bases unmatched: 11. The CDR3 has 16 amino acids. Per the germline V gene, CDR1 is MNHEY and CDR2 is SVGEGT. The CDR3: CASSDPAGGLDNEQFF. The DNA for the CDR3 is TGTGCCAGCAGTGACCCCGCGGGAGGCCTTGACAATGAGCAGTTCTTC.